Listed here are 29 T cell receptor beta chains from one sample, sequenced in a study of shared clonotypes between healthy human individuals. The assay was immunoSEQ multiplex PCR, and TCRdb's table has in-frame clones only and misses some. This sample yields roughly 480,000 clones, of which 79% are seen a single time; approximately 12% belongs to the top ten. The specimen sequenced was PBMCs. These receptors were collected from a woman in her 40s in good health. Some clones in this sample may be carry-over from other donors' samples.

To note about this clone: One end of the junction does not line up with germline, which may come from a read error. CDR3 protein: CASSPDSSYNEQFF. The DNA of the CDR3 is TGTGCTAGCAGCCCGGACAGCTCCTACAATGAGCAGTTCTTC. The chain joins TRBV7-7 to TRBJ2-1; D might be TRBD1 (6 bases). The CDR3 is 14 residues long. Germline V gives CDR1 SSHAT, CDR2 FNYEAQ (reference sequence).

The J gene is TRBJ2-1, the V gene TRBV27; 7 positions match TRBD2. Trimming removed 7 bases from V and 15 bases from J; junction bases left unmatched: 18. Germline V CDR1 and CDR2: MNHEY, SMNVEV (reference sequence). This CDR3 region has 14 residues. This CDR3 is CASMGSRGGGVWFF. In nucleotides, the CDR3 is TGTGCCAGCATGGGGTCCCGTGGCGGGGGAGTCTGGTTCTTC.

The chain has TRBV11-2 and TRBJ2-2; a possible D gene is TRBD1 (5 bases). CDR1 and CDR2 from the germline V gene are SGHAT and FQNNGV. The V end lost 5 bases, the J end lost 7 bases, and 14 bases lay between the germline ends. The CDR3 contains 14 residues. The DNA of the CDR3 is TGTGCCAGCAGCGAAGATAGGGGCGGCGGGGAGCTGTTTTTT. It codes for CASSEDRGGGELFF.

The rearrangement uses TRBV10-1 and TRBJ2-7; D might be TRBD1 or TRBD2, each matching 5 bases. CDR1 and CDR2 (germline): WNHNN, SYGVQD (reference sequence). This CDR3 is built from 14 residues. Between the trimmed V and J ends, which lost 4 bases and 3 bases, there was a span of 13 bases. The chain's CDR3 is CASSGATGHYEQYF. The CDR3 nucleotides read TGCGCCAGCAGTGGGGCTACGGGGCACTACGAGCAGTACTTC.

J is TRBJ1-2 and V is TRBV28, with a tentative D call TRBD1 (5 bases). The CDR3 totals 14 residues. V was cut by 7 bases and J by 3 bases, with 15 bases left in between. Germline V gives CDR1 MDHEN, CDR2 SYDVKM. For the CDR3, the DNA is TGTGCCAGCACGTTGACCCAGGGCTACTATGGCTACACCTTC. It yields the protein CASTLTQGYYGYTF.

CDR3: CAISEGLAGRSDTQYF. For the CDR3, the DNA is TGTGCCATCAGCGAGGGACTAGCGGGACGGTCAGATACGCAGTATTTT. The chain is built from TRBV10-3 and TRBJ2-3; the match to TRBD2 covers 13 bases. V shed 6 bases and J 4 bases; nucleotides not matched to a gene: 7. The CDR3 totals 16 residues. Germline V gene data show CDR1 as ENHRY and CDR2 as SYGVKD.

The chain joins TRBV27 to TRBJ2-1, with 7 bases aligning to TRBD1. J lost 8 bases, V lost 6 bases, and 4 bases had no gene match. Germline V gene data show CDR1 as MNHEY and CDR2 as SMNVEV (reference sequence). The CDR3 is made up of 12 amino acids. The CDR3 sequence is CASSPTGYEQFF. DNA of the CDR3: TGTGCCAGCAGCCCGACAGGGTATGAGCAGTTCTTC.

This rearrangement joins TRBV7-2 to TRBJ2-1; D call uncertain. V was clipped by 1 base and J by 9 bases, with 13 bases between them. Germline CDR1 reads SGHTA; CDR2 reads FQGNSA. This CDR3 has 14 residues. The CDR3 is CASSLGPRSGEQFF. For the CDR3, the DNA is TGTGCCAGCAGCTTAGGGCCAAGGAGTGGTGAGCAGTTCTTC.

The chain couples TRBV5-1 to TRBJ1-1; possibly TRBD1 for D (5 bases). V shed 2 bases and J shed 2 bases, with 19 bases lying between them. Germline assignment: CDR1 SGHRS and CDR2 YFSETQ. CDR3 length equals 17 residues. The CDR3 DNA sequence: TGCGCCAGCAGCTTTCGTATCCGGGGCAGTACTAACACTGAAGCTTTCTTT. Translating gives CASSFRIRGSTNTEAFF. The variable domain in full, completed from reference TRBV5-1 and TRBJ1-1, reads KAGVTQTPRYLIKTRGQQVTLSCSPISGHRSVSWYQQTPGQGLQFLFEYFSETQRNKGNFPGRFSGRQFSNSRSEMNVSTLELGDSALYLCASSFRIRGSTNTEAFFGQGTRLTVV.

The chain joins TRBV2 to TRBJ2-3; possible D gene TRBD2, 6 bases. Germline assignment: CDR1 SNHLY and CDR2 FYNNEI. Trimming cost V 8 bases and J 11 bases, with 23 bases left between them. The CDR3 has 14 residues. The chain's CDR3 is CASQAGHPTRGQYF. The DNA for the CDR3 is TGTGCCAGCCAGGCGGGGCACCCAACGAGGGGGCAGTATTTT.

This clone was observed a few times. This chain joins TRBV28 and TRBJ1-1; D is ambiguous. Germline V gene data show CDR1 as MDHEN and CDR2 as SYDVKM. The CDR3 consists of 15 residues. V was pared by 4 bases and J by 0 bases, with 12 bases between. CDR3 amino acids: CASSSLDRMNTEAFF. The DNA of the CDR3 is TGTGCCAGCAGTTCCCTGGACCGTATGAACACTGAAGCTTTCTTT. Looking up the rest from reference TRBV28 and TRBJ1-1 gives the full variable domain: DVKVTQSSRYLVKRTGEKVFLECVQDMDHENMFWYRQDPGLGLRLIYFSYDVKMKEKGDIPEGYSVSREKKERFSLILESASTNQTSMYLCASSSLDRMNTEAFFGQGTRLTVV.

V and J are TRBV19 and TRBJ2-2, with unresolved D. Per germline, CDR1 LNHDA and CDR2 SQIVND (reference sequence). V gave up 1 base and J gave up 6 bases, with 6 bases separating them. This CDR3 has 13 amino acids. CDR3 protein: CASSIGQAGELFF. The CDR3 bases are TGTGCCAGTAGTATAGGGCAGGCCGGGGAGCTGTTTTTT.

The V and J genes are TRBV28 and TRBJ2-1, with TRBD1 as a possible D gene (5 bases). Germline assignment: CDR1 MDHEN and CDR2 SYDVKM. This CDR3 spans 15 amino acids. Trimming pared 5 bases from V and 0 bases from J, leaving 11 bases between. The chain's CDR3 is CASSIQGSSYNEQFF. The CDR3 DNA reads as TGTGCCAGCAGTATTCAGGGTAGCTCCTACAATGAGCAGTTCTTC.

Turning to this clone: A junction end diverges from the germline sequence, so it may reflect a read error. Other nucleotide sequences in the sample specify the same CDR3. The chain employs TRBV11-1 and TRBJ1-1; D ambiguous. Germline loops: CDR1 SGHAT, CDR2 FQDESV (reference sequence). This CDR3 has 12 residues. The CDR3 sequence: CASSFDRAEAFF. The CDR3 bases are TGCGCCAGCAGCTTTGATCGGGCTGAAGCTTTCTTT.

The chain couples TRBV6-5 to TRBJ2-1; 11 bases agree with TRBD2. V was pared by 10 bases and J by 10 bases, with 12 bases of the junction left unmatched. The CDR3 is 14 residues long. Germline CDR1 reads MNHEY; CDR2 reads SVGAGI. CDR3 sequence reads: CATRGGSGRGEQFF. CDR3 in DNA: TGTGCCACCCGTGGGGGTAGCGGGAGGGGGGAGCAGTTCTTC.

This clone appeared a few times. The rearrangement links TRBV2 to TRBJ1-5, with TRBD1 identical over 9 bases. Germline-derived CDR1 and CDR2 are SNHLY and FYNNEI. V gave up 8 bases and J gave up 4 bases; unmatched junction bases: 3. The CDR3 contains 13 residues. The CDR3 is CASQQGANQPQHF. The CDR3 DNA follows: TGTGCCAGCCAACAGGGGGCGAATCAGCCCCAGCATTTT.

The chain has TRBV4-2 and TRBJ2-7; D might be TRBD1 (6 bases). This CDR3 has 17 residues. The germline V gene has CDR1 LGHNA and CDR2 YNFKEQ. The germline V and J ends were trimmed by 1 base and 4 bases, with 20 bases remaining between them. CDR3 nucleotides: TGTGCCAGCAGCCAAGTCGTAGGGGGTACTCTCAAGTACGAGCAGTACTTC. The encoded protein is CASSQVVGGTLKYEQYF.

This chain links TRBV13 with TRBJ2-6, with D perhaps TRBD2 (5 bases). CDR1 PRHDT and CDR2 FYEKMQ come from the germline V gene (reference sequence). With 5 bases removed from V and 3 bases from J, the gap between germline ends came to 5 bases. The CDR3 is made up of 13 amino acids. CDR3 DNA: TGTGCCAGCAGCCGGGATGGGGCCAACGTCCTGACTTTC. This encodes CASSRDGANVLTF. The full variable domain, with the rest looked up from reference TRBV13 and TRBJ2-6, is AAGVIQSPRHLIKEKRETATLKCYPIPRHDTVYWYQQGPGQDPQFLISFYEKMQSDKGSIPDRFSAQQFSDYHSELNMSSLELGDSALYFCASSRDGANVLTFGAGSRLTVL.

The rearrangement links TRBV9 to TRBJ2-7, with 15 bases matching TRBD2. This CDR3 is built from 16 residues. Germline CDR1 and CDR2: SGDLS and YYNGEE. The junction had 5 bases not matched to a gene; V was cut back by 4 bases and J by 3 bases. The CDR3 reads CASSLGTSGRIYEQYF. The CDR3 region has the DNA TGTGCCAGCAGCTTGGGGACTAGCGGGAGGATCTACGAGCAGTACTTC.

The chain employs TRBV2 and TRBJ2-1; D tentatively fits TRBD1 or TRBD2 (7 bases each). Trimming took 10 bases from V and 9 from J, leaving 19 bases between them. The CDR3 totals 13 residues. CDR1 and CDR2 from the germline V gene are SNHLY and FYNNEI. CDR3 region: CATGLGRQGEQFF. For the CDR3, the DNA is TGTGCCACAGGACTAGGACGACAGGGTGAGCAGTTCTTC.

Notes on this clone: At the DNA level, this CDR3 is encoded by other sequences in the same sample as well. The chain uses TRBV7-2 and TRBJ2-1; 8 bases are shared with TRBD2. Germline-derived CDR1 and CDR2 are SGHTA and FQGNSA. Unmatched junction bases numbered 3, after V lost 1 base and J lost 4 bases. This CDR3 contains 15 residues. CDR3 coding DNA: TGTGCCAGCAGCTTAGGCGGGAGGAGTTACAATGAGCAGTTCTTC. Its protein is CASSLGGRSYNEQFF.

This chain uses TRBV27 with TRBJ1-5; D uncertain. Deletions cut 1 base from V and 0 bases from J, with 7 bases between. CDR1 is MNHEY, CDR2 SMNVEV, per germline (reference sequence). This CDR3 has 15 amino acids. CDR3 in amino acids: CASSLFKDSNQPQHF. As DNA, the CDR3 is TGTGCCAGCAGTTTATTTAAGGATAGCAATCAGCCCCAGCATTTT.

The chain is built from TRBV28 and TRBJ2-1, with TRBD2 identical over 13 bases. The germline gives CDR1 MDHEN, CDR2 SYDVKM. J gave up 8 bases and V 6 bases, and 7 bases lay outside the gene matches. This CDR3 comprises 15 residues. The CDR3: CASSLGLAGRDEQFF. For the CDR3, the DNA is TGTGCCAGCAGCCTGGGACTAGCGGGAAGGGATGAGCAGTTCTTC.

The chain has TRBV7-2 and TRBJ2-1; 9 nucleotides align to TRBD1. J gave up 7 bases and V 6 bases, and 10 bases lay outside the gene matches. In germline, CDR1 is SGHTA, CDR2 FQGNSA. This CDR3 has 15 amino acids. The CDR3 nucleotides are TGTGCCAGCAGTCGGCCGGGACAGGGTATGAATGAGCAGTTCTTC. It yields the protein CASSRPGQGMNEQFF.

The CDR3 DNA is TGTGCCAGCAGCGTATCCCCCGGGGACCAAGAGACCCAGTACTTC. Residues: CASSVSPGDQETQYF. This rearrangement joins TRBV11-2 to TRBJ2-5; D perhaps matches TRBD2 (5 bases). Germline CDR1 SGHAT, CDR2 FQNNGV. V was clipped by 5 bases and J by 0 bases, with 13 bases between them. CDR3 length: 15 residues.

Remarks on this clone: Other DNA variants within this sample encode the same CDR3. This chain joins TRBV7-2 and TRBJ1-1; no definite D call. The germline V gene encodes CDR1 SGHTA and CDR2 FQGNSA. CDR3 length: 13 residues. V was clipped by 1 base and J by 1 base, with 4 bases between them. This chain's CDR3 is CASSLDSNTEAFF. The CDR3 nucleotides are TGTGCCAGCAGCTTAGACTCGAACACTGAAGCTTTCTTT. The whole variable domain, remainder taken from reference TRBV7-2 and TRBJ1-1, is GAGVSQSPSNKVTEKGKDVELRCDPISGHTALYWYRQSLGQGLEFLIYFQGNSAPDKSGLPSDRFSAERTGGSVSTLTIQRTQQEDSAVYLCASSLDSNTEAFFGQGTRLTVV.

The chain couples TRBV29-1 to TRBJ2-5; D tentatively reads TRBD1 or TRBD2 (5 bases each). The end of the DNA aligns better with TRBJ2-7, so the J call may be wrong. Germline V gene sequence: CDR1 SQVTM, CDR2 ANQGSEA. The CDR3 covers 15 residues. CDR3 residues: CSVHTSGRSSYEQYF. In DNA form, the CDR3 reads TGCAGCGTCCACACGTCGGGACGGAGCTCCTACGAGCAGTACTTC.

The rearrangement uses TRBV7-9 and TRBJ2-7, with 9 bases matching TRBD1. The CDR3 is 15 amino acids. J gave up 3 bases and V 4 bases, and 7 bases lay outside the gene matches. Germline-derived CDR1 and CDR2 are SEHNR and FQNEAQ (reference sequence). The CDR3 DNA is TGTGCCAGCAGCTCCCTGACAGGGGGTGACTACGAGCAGTACTTC. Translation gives CASSSLTGGDYEQYF.

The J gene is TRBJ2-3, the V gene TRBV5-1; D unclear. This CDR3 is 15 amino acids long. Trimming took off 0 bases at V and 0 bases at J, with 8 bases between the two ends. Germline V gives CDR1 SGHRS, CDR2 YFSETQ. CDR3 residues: CASSLERSSTDTQYF. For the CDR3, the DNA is TGCGCCAGCAGCTTGGAGAGGTCTAGCACAGATACGCAGTATTTT.